One and the same sample provided the 32 T cell receptor beta chains below, sequenced in a study of T cell changes during pregnancy in multiple sclerosis. Assay used: immunoSEQ multiplex PCR; TCRdb lists only in-frame clones, some missing. The data hold almost 50,000 clones, with 92% observed a single time. The material sequenced was CD4+ T cells from peripheral blood mononuclear cells, taken in the second trimester of pregnancy. The receptors stem from a female donor in good health, enrolled as a control in a pregnancy study.

The CDR3 DNA reads TGTGCCAGCAGCTTGGGACAAAGCGAGACCGGGGAGCTGTTTTTT. Protein: CASSLGQSETGELFF. The genes are TRBV11-1 and TRBJ2-2; tentatively, D is TRBD1 (6 bases). The germline V and J ends were trimmed by 3 bases and 5 bases, with 13 bases remaining between them. Germline CDR1 is SGHAT and CDR2 is FQDESV (reference sequence). The CDR3 spans 15 residues.

The chain links TRBV6-1 to TRBJ1-5; D remains unclear. V was cut by 3 bases and J by 1 base, with 7 bases left in between. The CDR3 length is 14 residues. Germline assignment: CDR1 MNHNS and CDR2 SASEGT. CDR3 region: CASSDRPSNQPQHF. The CDR3 nucleotides read TGTGCCAGCAGTGACAGGCCAAGCAATCAGCCCCAGCATTTT.

The chain combines TRBV4-3 with TRBJ2-1; possible D gene TRBD2, 7 bases. The CDR3 contains 18 residues. V was trimmed by 1 base and J by 4 bases, leaving 20 bases between them. Germline CDR1 reads LGHNA; CDR2 reads YSLEER. CDR3: CASSQARGGGGLYNEQFF. DNA for the CDR3: TGCGCCAGCAGCCAAGCCCGGGGAGGCGGGGGCCTTTACAATGAGCAGTTCTTC.

This clone has a handful of counts. The V and J genes are TRBV18 and TRBJ1-3, with D uncertain. The germline V and J ends were trimmed by 3 bases and 0 bases, with 15 bases remaining between them. Germline CDR1 reads KGHSH; CDR2 reads LQKENI. CDR3 length: 17 residues. The CDR3 DNA sequence: TGTGCCAGCTCACCCATTCAGTCAGGAATCTCTGGAAACACCATATATTTT. As protein: CASSPIQSGISGNTIYF.

The CDR3 DNA reads TGTGCCAGCAGGGGGATAGCGGGGTGGACAGATACGCAGTATTTT. This sequence encodes CASRGIAGWTDTQYF. The J gene is TRBJ2-3, the V gene TRBV6-5; the match to TRBD2 covers 8 bases. V lost 6 bases and J lost 3; bases outside the gene matches: 8. Germline values: CDR1 MNHEY, CDR2 SVGAGI. CDR3 length: 15 residues.

J is TRBJ2-3 and V is TRBV7-2; 11 bases fit TRBD1. This CDR3 has 17 residues. V lost 2 bases to trimming and J lost 2 bases; unmatched junction nucleotides: 6. Germline CDR1 is SGHTA and CDR2 is FQGNSA. The CDR3 spells CASSLFGTGGNTDTQYF. CDR3 nucleotides: TGTGCCAGCAGCTTATTTGGGACAGGGGGGAACACAGATACGCAGTATTTT.

This clone was counted a single time. The V gene is TRBV6-5, the J gene TRBJ1-4; 10 bases align to TRBD1. Per germline, CDR1 MNHEY and CDR2 SVGAGI. CDR3 size: 15 residues. Trimming cost V 3 bases and J 6 bases; bases outside gene matches: 4. The CDR3 region is CASSYSGTGDEKLFF. The CDR3 nucleotides are TGTGCCAGCAGTTATAGCGGGACAGGGGATGAAAAACTGTTTTTT.

The V call is TRBV2, the J call TRBJ1-2; D remains ambiguous. The V end lost 4 bases, the J end lost 9 bases, and 12 bases lay between the germline ends. The CDR3 sequence is 12 residues long. The germline V gene encodes CDR1 SNHLY and CDR2 FYNNEI. CDR3 region: CASSGHSDRYTF. CDR3 coding DNA: TGTGCCAGCAGTGGACATAGCGATCGCTACACCTTC.

The chain is built from TRBV7-3 and TRBJ2-2; 9 bases match TRBD2. CDR1 and CDR2 (germline): SGHTA, FQGTGA. V lost 7 bases and J lost 1; bases outside the gene matches: 7. This CDR3 has 16 amino acids. The CDR3 nucleotides are TGTGCCAGCACCCCTCGCGGGGGGGAGAACACCGGGGAGCTGTTTTTT. Translation gives CASTPRGGENTGELFF. The complete variable domain, with remaining parts taken from reference TRBV7-3 and TRBJ2-2, reads GAGVSQTPSNKVTEKGKYVELRCDPISGHTALYWYRQSLGQGPEFLIYFQGTGAADDSGLPNDRFFAVRPEGSVSTLKIQRTERGDSAVYLCASTPRGGENTGELFFGEGSRLTVL.

The CDR3 DNA reads as TGTGCCAGCAGCGGACACGAGATCAATCAGCCCCAGCATTTT. It is translated as CASSGHEINQPQHF. The gene calls are TRBV6-6 and TRBJ1-5; a possible D gene is TRBD1 (5 bases). Per germline, CDR1 MNHNY and CDR2 SVGAGI (reference sequence). V was clipped by 6 bases and J by 3 bases, with 12 bases between them. This CDR3 contains 14 residues.

In nucleotides, the CDR3 is TGCGCCAGCAGCCAAGGGCTTAGCAATCAGCCCCAGCATTTT. Amino acids: CASSQGLSNQPQHF. The V and J genes are TRBV4-3 and TRBJ1-5; D ambiguous. V lost 1 base to trimming and J lost 0 bases, with 4 bases between them. CDR1 LGHNA and CDR2 YSLEER come from the germline V gene. There are 14 residues in the CDR3.

The chain has TRBV6-5 and TRBJ1-2; 8 bases are a match to TRBD1. Germline CDR1 is MNHEY and CDR2 is SVGAGI. V trimming: 0 bases; J trimming: 5 bases; junction bases outside the gene matches: 5. There are 15 residues in the CDR3. This chain's CDR3 is CASSYSPDRAYGYTF. For the CDR3, the DNA is TGTGCCAGCAGTTACTCGCCGGACAGGGCTTATGGCTACACCTTC.

The chain has TRBV7-2 and TRBJ1-2; TRBD1 agrees at 9 bases. With V trimmed by 5 bases and J by 4 bases, 5 bases remained unmatched. In germline, CDR1 is SGHTA, CDR2 FQGNSA. The CDR3 loop spans 14 amino acids. The CDR3 DNA is TGTGCCAGCAGCGCCACAGGGGGCGCCTATGGCTACACCTTC. This sequence encodes CASSATGGAYGYTF. Based on the CDR3 plus reference TRBV7-2 and TRBJ1-2, the full variable domain is GAGVSQSPSNKVTEKGKDVELRCDPISGHTALYWYRQSLGQGLEFLIYFQGNSAPDKSGLPSDRFSAERTGGSVSTLTIQRTQQEDSAVYLCASSATGGAYGYTFGSGTRLTVV.

This clone appeared once. This chain uses TRBV12-5 with TRBJ1-1; possibly TRBD1 for D (6 bases). Germline V gives CDR1 LGHNT, CDR2 FRNRAP. V lost 0 bases and J lost 6, with 20 bases in between. The CDR3 has 17 residues. CDR3: CASGLVLWGTGPPEAFF. As DNA, the CDR3 is TGTGCTAGTGGTTTGGTACTTTGGGGAACAGGGCCCCCTGAAGCTTTCTTT.

The chain recombines TRBV30 with TRBJ1-2; 7 bases align to TRBD1. CDR1 is GTSNPN and CDR2 is SVGIG in the germline V gene (reference sequence). Trimming took 3 bases from V and 3 from J; bases not matched to a gene: 1. This CDR3 is built from 12 residues. The CDR3 region is CAWRQGHYGYTF. DNA for the CDR3: TGTGCCTGGAGACAGGGGCACTATGGCTACACCTTC.

This clone has only one observation. V is TRBV4-2 and J is TRBJ2-2; TRBD2 aligns across 8 bases. With 3 bases clipped from V and 0 bases from J, the junction kept 3 bases outside the gene matches. CDR1 and CDR2 from the germline V gene are LGHNA and YNFKEQ. There are 16 residues in the CDR3. CDR3 nucleotides: TGTGCCAGCAGCCAGGGGCGGGGGGCGAACACCGGGGAGCTGTTTTTT. Its translation is CASSQGRGANTGELFF.

The genes are TRBV5-6 and TRBJ2-4; the match to TRBD2 covers 7 bases. The V segment lost 3 bases and the J segment 8 bases; nucleotides outside the gene matches: 5. CDR1 and CDR2 (germline): SGHDT, YYEEEE. This CDR3 has 13 residues. The chain's CDR3 is CASSWERGDIQYF. The CDR3, as DNA: TGTGCCAGCAGCTGGGAGCGGGGAGACATTCAGTACTTC.

This sequence joins TRBV19 and TRBJ2-7; D might be TRBD1 (8 bases). This CDR3 spans 18 amino acids. V lost 4 bases, J lost 7 bases, and 29 bases lay in between. The germline CDR1 and CDR2 sequences are LNHDA and SQIVND (reference sequence). In DNA form, the CDR3 reads TGTGCCAGTAGTAACAATAAGCGGGGCGTTCAGGGGGCTCAGGAGCAGTACTTC. This translates into CASSNNKRGVQGAQEQYF.

As concerns this clone: Other DNA sequences in the same sample also yield this CDR3. V is TRBV20-1 and J is TRBJ1-2; D is ambiguous. Germline V CDR1 and CDR2: DFQATT, SNEGSKA (reference sequence). V was clipped by 6 bases and J by 0 bases, with 5 bases between them. The CDR3 covers 11 residues. The CDR3 DNA is TGCAGTGCCTCTCCTAACTATGGCTACACCTTC. Translated: CSASPNYGYTF.

The chain has TRBV7-2 and TRBJ2-5, with unresolved D. Germline-derived CDR1 and CDR2 are SGHTA and FQGNSA. CDR3 length equals 15 residues. Trimming shortened V by 5 bases and J by 5 bases, and 18 bases separated the two germline ends. The CDR3 sequence is CASSTQALSSETQYF. Here the CDR3 DNA reads TGTGCCAGCAGCACCCAGGCGCTAAGTTCCGAGACCCAGTACTTC.

The V and J genes are TRBV11-3 and TRBJ2-3; a weak D match, TRBD1 (6 bases). CDR1 is SGHNT, CDR2 YENEEA, per germline. Trimming pared 4 bases from V and 0 bases from J, leaving 17 bases between. This CDR3 is built from 17 residues. CDR3 region: CASSSTWDILSTDTQYF. CDR3 DNA: TGTGCCAGCAGCTCCACCTGGGACATTCTGAGCACAGATACGCAGTATTTT.

The chain uses TRBV7-9 and TRBJ1-1, with D possibly being TRBD1 (5 bases). The CDR3 has 15 residues. Trimming removed 1 base from V and 6 bases from J, with 15 bases in between. Germline loops: CDR1 SEHNR, CDR2 FQNEAQ (reference sequence). The DNA of the CDR3 is TGTGCCAGCAGCTTAGATACCCTTGGGGGGGCTGAAGCTTTCTTT. It translates to CASSLDTLGGAEAFF.

The CDR3, as DNA: TGTGCCAGCTCACCGGGGGCTTCTAACTATGGCTACACCTTC. This codes for CASSPGASNYGYTF. The chain combines TRBV18 with TRBJ1-2; possibly TRBD1 for D (6 bases). Per germline, CDR1 KGHSH and CDR2 LQKENI. Trimming cost V 3 bases and J 0 bases, with 8 bases left between them. This CDR3 contains 14 residues.

The chain employs TRBV9 and TRBJ2-1, with 10 bases lining up with TRBD2. After removal of 0 bases from V and 9 bases from J, the junction contained 12 bases not matched to a gene. The CDR3 length is 17 residues. In germline, CDR1 is SGDLS, CDR2 YYNGEE. In DNA form, the CDR3 reads TGTGCCAGCAGCGTAGTAGTCACTAGCGGGGACCCTGTTGAGCAGTTCTTC. It codes for CASSVVVTSGDPVEQFF.

This clone showed up just once. The V gene is TRBV5-6, the J gene TRBJ1-2, with D hard to call. Germline V lookup: CDR1 SGHDT, CDR2 YYEEEE. V was cut by 6 bases and J by 5 bases, with 17 bases left in between. The CDR3 spans 14 residues. CDR3 residues: CASNPTVLPYGYTF. For the CDR3, the DNA is TGTGCCAGCAACCCGACTGTTCTACCATATGGCTACACCTTC.

Here the CDR3 reads CASSPRGLLSYEQYF. CDR3 sequence (DNA): TGTGCCAGCAGCCCGAGGGGGCTTTTGTCCTACGAGCAGTACTTC. V usage is TRBV7-9 and J usage is TRBJ2-7; 7 bases line up with TRBD1. Looked up from germline, CDR1 is SEHNR and CDR2 is FQNEAQ (reference sequence). The CDR3 covers 15 residues. Trimming cost V 5 bases and J 1 base; bases outside gene matches: 8.

This clone showed up just once. This chain connects TRBV7-3 to TRBJ2-3; 9 nucleotides line up with TRBD2. The CDR3 contains 16 residues. CDR1 SGHTA and CDR2 FQGTGA come from the germline V gene. Losses at the gene ends were 6 bases for V and 1 base for J; bases not matched to a gene: 8. The CDR3 loop is CASSSNIAGGTDTQYF. The CDR3 DNA reads TGTGCCAGCAGTTCCAATATAGCGGGGGGCACAGATACGCAGTATTTT.

This chain links TRBV6-6 with TRBJ2-1; 7 bases map to TRBD1. Trimming removed 7 bases from V and 0 bases from J; junction bases left unmatched: 6. The germline CDR1 and CDR2 sequences are MNHNY and SVGAGI (reference sequence). CDR3 length: 15 residues. Written as DNA, the CDR3 is TGTGCCAGCATTGAAAGGGGGCTCTCCTACAATGAGCAGTTCTTC. It codes for CASIERGLSYNEQFF.

The chain links TRBV7-9 to TRBJ1-6; D remains ambiguous. There are 12 residues in the CDR3. Per the germline V gene, CDR1 is SEHNR and CDR2 is FQNEAQ (reference sequence). V lost 4 bases, J lost 10 bases, and 8 bases lay in between. CDR3 sequence: CASSSISSPLHF. CDR3 DNA sequence: TGTGCCAGCAGCTCTATATCGTCACCCCTCCACTTT.

The V call is TRBV7-9, the J call TRBJ1-3; D is undetermined. CDR3 length equals 14 residues. The V end was cut by 5 bases, the J end by 0 bases, with 8 bases between. The germline V gene has CDR1 SEHNR and CDR2 FQNEAQ (reference sequence). Written as DNA, the CDR3 is TGTGCCAGCAGCACAAGTAACTCTGGAAACACCATATATTTT. It yields the protein CASSTSNSGNTIYF.

The rearrangement uses TRBV6-6 and TRBJ1-6, with D maybe TRBD1 (6 bases). Trimming removed 2 bases at V and 13 bases at J, with 15 bases between. This CDR3 comprises 14 residues. The V gene's germline CDR1 is MNHNY and CDR2 SVGAGI (reference sequence). The CDR3 region is CASSYVGASWPLHF. Here the CDR3 DNA reads TGTGCCAGCAGTTACGTGGGGGCGAGTTGGCCCCTCCACTTT.

The rearrangement uses TRBV5-8 and TRBJ1-2; 8 nucleotides match TRBD1. With V trimmed by 0 bases and J by 4 bases, 2 bases remained unmatched. CDR3 length: 14 residues. In germline, CDR1 is SGHTS, CDR2 YDEGEE. The CDR3: CASSLGQGIYGYTF. The CDR3 DNA follows: TGTGCCAGCAGCTTGGGACAGGGGATCTATGGCTACACCTTC.